Presented here are 26 T cell receptor beta chains from one specimen sequenced in a study of T-cell reconstitution after alpha-beta-depleted transplantation in children. During its preparation, the TCRbeta library received unique molecular identifiers. TCRdb passed the PCR reads through MiXCR, listing each CDR3 protein once. The data contain some 100,000 distinct CDR3 sequences, 23% of them singletons. Sequencing used PBMCs, obtained before TCRalphabeta/CD19-depleted stem cell transplant. Every receptor here comes from a boy aged 2-15 years with acute lymphoblastic leukemia, due to receive a stem cell transplant.

V usage is TRBV29-1 and J usage is TRBJ1-1; 9 nucleotides match TRBD1. V was clipped by 7 bases and J by 5 bases; unmatched bases: 14. In germline, CDR1 is SQVTM, CDR2 ANQGSEA. The CDR3 is made up of 15 amino acids. The chain's CDR3 is CSAKGQGLGKTEAFF. The CDR3 DNA reads as TGCAGCGCAAAGGGACAGGGATTAGGGAAGACTGAAGCTTTCTTT.

This chain joins TRBV20-1 and TRBJ2-2; 10 bases agree with TRBD2. With 0 bases clipped from V and 7 bases from J, the junction kept 11 bases outside the gene matches. The V gene's germline CDR1 is DFQATT and CDR2 SNEGSKA (reference sequence). The length of the CDR3 is 17 residues. CDR3 region: CSARDLSGRVRNGELFF. CDR3 nucleotides: TGCAGTGCTAGAGATCTGAGCGGGAGGGTCAGGAACGGGGAGCTGTTTTTT.

This clonotype was observed a handful of times. J is TRBJ2-6 and V is TRBV25-1, with 7 bases matching TRBD2. There are 19 residues in the CDR3. The J segment lost 0 bases and the V segment lost 3 bases, leaving 11 bases of the junction unmatched. Per germline, CDR1 MGHDK and CDR2 SYGVNS. The chain's CDR3 is CASSERAGVGRSGANVLTF. The DNA for the CDR3 is TGTGCCAGCAGTGAGAGGGCGGGGGTGGGTCGCTCTGGGGCCAACGTCCTGACTTTC.

V gene TRBV25-1 combines with J gene TRBJ2-7, with 8 bases lining up with TRBD1. Germline assignment: CDR1 MGHDK and CDR2 SYGVNS. Unmatched junction bases numbered 1, after V lost 3 bases and J lost 6 bases. The CDR3 consists of 12 residues. This CDR3 is CASSDRGREQYF. In DNA form, the CDR3 reads TGTGCCAGCAGTGACAGGGGGCGCGAGCAGTACTTC.

The chain is built from TRBV5-5 and TRBJ1-4; D uncertain. The germline gives CDR1 SGHKS, CDR2 YYEKEE (reference sequence). V was cut by 3 bases and J by 4 bases, with 7 bases left in between. The CDR3 sequence is 13 residues long. CDR3: CASSSDLNEKLFF. CDR3 DNA sequence: TGTGCCAGCAGCTCAGACCTTAATGAAAAACTGTTTTTT. The variable domain in full, completed from reference TRBV5-5 and TRBJ1-4, reads DAGVTQSPTHLIKTRGQQVTLRCSPISGHKSVSWYQQVLGQGPQFIFQYYEKEERGRGNFPDRFSARQFPNYSSELNVNALLLGDSALYLCASSSDLNEKLFFGSGTQLSVL.

This clonotype was seen a few times. The chain joins TRBV5-5 to TRBJ1-1; D gene ambiguous. The germline gives CDR1 SGHKS, CDR2 YYEKEE (reference sequence). Trimming pared 3 bases from V and 2 bases from J, leaving 14 bases between. CDR3 length: 15 amino acids. The CDR3 DNA reads TGTGCCAGCAGCTATGGCCGGACGGCTAACACTGAAGCTTTCTTT. Amino acids: CASSYGRTANTEAFF.

This clonotype appeared once. The chain joins TRBV7-9 to TRBJ2-2; D not certain. The CDR3 spans 15 residues. Germline CDR1 SEHNR, CDR2 FQNEAQ (reference sequence). The V end lost 1 base, the J end lost 6 bases, and 12 bases lay between the germline ends. The CDR3: CASSLEVGSAGELFF. The CDR3 region has the DNA TGTGCCAGCAGCTTAGAAGTCGGAAGCGCCGGGGAGCTGTTTTTT.

In this sample, this clonotype turned up a few times. The chain has TRBV24-1 and TRBJ1-5; maybe TRBD1 (6 bases). The CDR3 totals 14 residues. Germline V gene data show CDR1 as KGHDR and CDR2 as SFDVKD. Trimming left V 9 bases short and J 1 base short, with 12 bases between. The DNA of the CDR3 is TGTGCCACCGTGCCGGGACACAGCAATCAGCCCCAGCATTTT. It specifies CATVPGHSNQPQHF.

This clonotype has a handful of counts. The genes are TRBV5-1 and TRBJ2-3; TRBD1 might be the D (6 bases). With 0 bases removed from V and 4 bases from J, the gap between germline ends came to 12 bases. The CDR3 is 15 residues long. Germline values: CDR1 SGHRS, CDR2 YFSETQ. The CDR3 region is CASSLEGVSADTQYF. The CDR3 DNA reads as TGCGCCAGCAGCTTGGAGGGGGTTTCGGCAGATACGCAGTATTTT. The whole variable domain, remainder taken from reference TRBV5-1 and TRBJ2-3, is KAGVTQTPRYLIKTRGQQVTLSCSPISGHRSVSWYQQTPGQGLQFLFEYFSETQRNKGNFPGRFSGRQFSNSRSEMNVSTLELGDSALYLCASSLEGVSADTQYFGPGTRLTVL.

J is TRBJ2-1 and V is TRBV6-5; TRBD2 matches 7 bases. This CDR3 has 14 amino acids. The germline V gene has CDR1 MNHEY and CDR2 SVGAGI. After removal of 0 bases from V and 10 bases from J, the junction contained 6 bases not matched to a gene. The CDR3, as DNA: TGTGCCAGCAGTTACTCGGGGGGGAGGAGGGAGCAGTTCTTC. It codes for CASSYSGGRREQFF.

The chain carries TRBV5-3 and TRBJ2-5; possibly TRBD2 for D (5 bases). TRBV5-3 is labeled an ORF, and its function is uncertain. V gave up 9 bases and J gave up 10 bases, with 16 bases separating them. The CDR3 length is 11 residues. The CDR3 sequence is CAIGPGRDQYF. DNA for the CDR3: TGTGCCATCGGCCCCGGCCGGGACCAGTACTTC.

In regard to this clonotype: At one of its ends the junction is not consistent with the germline gene, which may arise from a read error. V gene TRBV7-9 combines with J gene TRBJ2-2; D assignment may be TRBD1 or TRBD2 (6 bases each). The CDR3 is 16 residues long. Germline CDR1 reads SEHNR; CDR2 reads FQNEAQ (reference sequence). CDR3 sequence: CASSLAMGRGAGELFF. In DNA, the CDR3 is TGTGCCAGCAGCCTAGCGATGGGCAGGGGCGCCGGGGAGCTGTTTTTT.

A few counts support this clonotype. The CDR3 is CASSLETSAQYF. The CDR3 coding sequence is TGCGCCAGCAGCTTGGAGACTAGTGCGCAGTATTTT. The V gene is TRBV5-1, the J gene TRBJ2-3, with TRBD2 as a possible D gene (6 bases). The CDR3 is 12 amino acids. With 0 bases removed from V and 10 bases from J, the gap between germline ends came to 9 bases. The germline V gene has CDR1 SGHRS and CDR2 YFSETQ.

This clonotype was counted between two and nine times. The DNA of the CDR3 is TGTGCCAGCAGCGAGAGGGGGCTAGGGGATGAGCAGTTCTTC. This translates into CASSERGLGDEQFF. J is TRBJ2-1 and V is TRBV9, with 7 bases matching TRBD1. V was clipped by 3 bases and J by 8 bases; unmatched bases: 8. CDR1 SGDLS and CDR2 YYNGEE come from the germline V gene. The CDR3 is made up of 14 amino acids.

The V gene is TRBV29-1, the J gene TRBJ2-3; D is unclear. Germline V gives CDR1 SQVTM, CDR2 ANQGSEA. Trimming left V 4 bases short and J 2 bases short, with 1 base between. The CDR3 length is 10 residues. For the CDR3, the DNA is TGCAGCGTTGCCACAGATACGCAGTATTTT. Residues: CSVATDTQYF.

This clonotype has only a few counts. The V call is TRBV28, the J call TRBJ2-1; 8 nucleotides line up with TRBD2. Germline CDR1 reads MDHEN; CDR2 reads SYDVKM. J gave up 7 bases and V 7 bases, and 9 bases lay outside the gene matches. This CDR3 region has 14 residues. The CDR3 sequence is CASKISGSKNEQFF. The CDR3 nucleotides read TGTGCCAGCAAAATAAGCGGGAGCAAGAATGAGCAGTTCTTC.

This rearrangement joins TRBV25-1 to TRBJ2-1; the D gene could be TRBD1 or TRBD2 (6 bases each). The CDR3 runs to 14 residues. Trimming shortened V by 8 bases and J by 5 bases, and 16 bases separated the two germline ends. CDR1 MGHDK and CDR2 SYGVNS come from the germline V gene. For the CDR3, the DNA is TGTGCCAGCGGAGAGCGGAGGGACAACAATGAGCAGTTCTTC. Translation gives CASGERRDNNEQFF. Full variable domain (missing parts from reference TRBV25-1 and TRBJ2-1): EADIYQTPRYLVIGTGKKITLECSQTMGHDKMYWYQQDPGMELHLIHYSYGVNSTEKGDLSSESTVSRIRTEHFPLTLESARPSHTSQYLCASGERRDNNEQFFGPGTRLTVL.

The chain combines TRBV12-3 or TRBV12-4 with TRBJ2-1; D is tentatively TRBD1 or TRBD2 (5 bases each). Trimming shortened V by 7 bases and J by 4 bases, and 20 bases separated the two germline ends. This CDR3 spans 16 amino acids. The CDR3: CASKGTGSGRYNEQFF. The CDR3, as DNA: TGTGCCAGCAAGGGGACCGGGTCAGGCAGATACAATGAGCAGTTCTTC.

This clonotype came up a few times. The genes are TRBV5-5 and TRBJ1-2, with D tentatively TRBD1 (5 bases). V was shortened by 0 bases and J by 9 bases, with 12 bases between the two germline ends. Germline CDR1 is SGHKS and CDR2 is YYEKEE (reference sequence). CDR3 length: 13 residues. CDR3 loop: CASSLDRPIRYTF. The CDR3 nucleotides are TGTGCCAGCAGCTTGGACAGGCCGATCCGCTACACCTTC.

CDR3 region: CASSVALAGGNEQFF. CDR3 in DNA: TGTGCCAGCAGTGTAGCACTAGCGGGAGGTAATGAGCAGTTCTTC. This chain joins TRBV2 and TRBJ2-1; 12 bases agree with TRBD2. CDR3 size: 15 residues. Germline assignment: CDR1 SNHLY and CDR2 FYNNEI. V was clipped by 4 bases and J by 7 bases; unmatched bases: 5. Together with reference TRBV2 and TRBJ2-1, the CDR3 gives the full variable domain: EPEVTQTPSHQVTQMGQEVILRCVPISNHLYFYWYRQILGQKVEFLVSFYNNEISEKSEIFDDQFSVERPDGSNFTLKIRSTKLEDSAMYFCASSVALAGGNEQFFGPGTRLTVL.

This clonotype was seen only a few times. This chain's CDR3 is CASSYPVLGGEGGELFF. The CDR3 DNA sequence: TGTGCCAGCAGTTACCCAGTCCTCGGAGGGGAGGGCGGGGAGCTGTTTTTT. The chain recombines TRBV6-5 with TRBJ2-2; TRBD2 matches 7 bases. From germline, CDR1 is MNHEY and CDR2 SVGAGI. V dropped 2 bases and J dropped 7; count of bases not matched to a gene: 13. The CDR3 is made up of 17 amino acids.

The chain links TRBV27 to TRBJ2-7, with 10 bases lining up with TRBD1. This CDR3 comprises 17 residues. Germline V gene lookup returns CDR1 MNHEY and CDR2 SMNVEV (reference sequence). V gave up 7 bases and J gave up 6 bases; unmatched junction bases: 18. This CDR3 reads CASTNRDRGLQGAEQYF. The DNA for the CDR3 is TGTGCCAGCACCAACCGGGACAGGGGACTCCAGGGGGCCGAGCAGTACTTC.

This sequence joins TRBV9 and TRBJ2-5, with TRBD2 identical over 7 bases. The CDR3 totals 15 residues. The germline CDR1 and CDR2 sequences are SGDLS and YYNGEE. The V gene end was trimmed by 3 bases and the J gene end by 0 bases; junction bases not matched to a gene: 5. The CDR3: CASSASGGYQETQYF. The DNA of the CDR3 is TGTGCCAGCAGCGCTAGCGGAGGGTACCAAGAGACCCAGTACTTC.

This clonotype was picked up many times. The CDR3 spells CSAHRGTYNEQFF. CDR3 DNA: TGCAGCGCCCATCGGGGTACCTACAATGAGCAGTTCTTC. This rearrangement joins TRBV29-1 to TRBJ2-1, with D tentatively TRBD2 (5 bases). The CDR3 contains 13 residues. V lost 7 bases to trimming and J lost 2 bases, with 12 bases between them. Germline V lookup: CDR1 SQVTM, CDR2 ANQGSEA.

J is TRBJ1-1 and V is TRBV29-1; no firm D call. The CDR3 sequence is 13 residues long. Germline CDR1 is SQVTM and CDR2 is ANQGSEA. Trimming shortened V by 4 bases and J by 0 bases, and 9 bases separated the two germline ends. CDR3 in amino acids: CSVARRLNTEAFF. The CDR3 DNA is TGCAGCGTTGCGCGGCGGTTGAACACTGAAGCTTTCTTT.

This clonotype came up a few times. The chain joins TRBV5-1 to TRBJ1-2; D is perhaps TRBD1 (6 bases). The V gene's germline CDR1 is SGHRS and CDR2 YFSETQ. The CDR3 contains 15 residues. V was trimmed by 4 bases and J by 4 bases, leaving 17 bases between them. This chain's CDR3 is CASSPGGTGIYGYTF. In nucleotides, the CDR3 is TGCGCCAGCAGCCCGGGGGGTACAGGGATCTATGGCTACACCTTC.